The 27 T cell receptor beta chains presented below share a single source sample, sequenced in a study of control samples from healthy donors and cancer patients. The data were produced by immunoSEQ multiplex PCR, yet TCRdb's version contains in-frame clones alone and is incomplete. The sample shows 21,000 or so clones, around 83% of them seen only once. The sample consisted of PBMCs. The receptor set was obtained from a man in his fifties or sixties with head and neck cancer.

The chain links TRBV7-9 to TRBJ2-1; 12 bases map to TRBD2. Unmatched junction bases numbered 0, after V lost 2 bases and J lost 4 bases. CDR3 length equals 15 residues. Germline CDR1 reads SEHNR; CDR2 reads FQNEAQ (reference sequence). This chain's CDR3 is CASSLTSGRYNEQFF. CDR3 bases: TGTGCCAGCAGCTTAACTAGCGGGAGGTACAATGAGCAGTTCTTC.

The J gene is TRBJ2-3, the V gene TRBV6-5; D ambiguous. Trimming took 3 bases from V and 2 from J, leaving 9 bases between them. In germline, CDR1 is MNHEY, CDR2 SVGAGI. The CDR3 runs 14 residues. CDR3 region: CASSYSDNTDTQYF. The CDR3 coding sequence is TGTGCCAGCAGTTATTCGGATAACACAGATACGCAGTATTTT.

The rearrangement uses TRBV11-2 and TRBJ2-2; D not resolved. Germline V gives CDR1 SGHAT, CDR2 FQNNGV. The CDR3 consists of 15 residues. The V gene lost 3 bases and the J gene lost 6 bases, with 14 bases spanning the gap. This CDR3 is CASSFLVSVAGELFF. CDR3 bases: TGTGCCAGCAGCTTCCTAGTTTCAGTTGCCGGGGAGCTGTTTTTT.

The chain links TRBV12-3 or TRBV12-4 to TRBJ1-1; 8 positions match TRBD1. Trimming at V came to 5 bases and at J to 5 bases, leaving 4 bases not matched to a gene. The CDR3 sequence is 13 residues long. The CDR3 DNA is TGTGCCAGCAGTGACAGGGGATGGACTGAAGCTTTCTTT. This codes for CASSDRGWTEAFF.

This chain links TRBV2 with TRBJ1-4; 7 nucleotides match TRBD1. The CDR3 has 13 residues. Germline V gene lookup returns CDR1 SNHLY and CDR2 FYNNEI. The J segment lost 12 bases and the V segment lost 5 bases, leaving 9 bases of the junction unmatched. CDR3 amino acids: CASSPRGETELFF. CDR3 nucleotides: TGTGCCAGCAGTCCCAGGGGGGAGACGGAACTGTTTTTT.

This clone showed up just a few times. The chain combines TRBV10-1 with TRBJ2-7, with 12 nucleotides matching TRBD2. V shed 3 bases, J shed 0 bases, and the junction held 6 bases outside the gene matches. Germline V lookup: CDR1 WNHNN, CDR2 SYGVQD (reference sequence). This CDR3 contains 17 residues. CDR3 amino acids: CASSDGLAGFTSYEQYF. CDR3 nucleotides: TGCGCCAGCAGTGACGGACTAGCGGGGTTTACCTCCTACGAGCAGTACTTC.

The V gene is TRBV6-5, the J gene TRBJ1-1; tentative D call: TRBD1 (5 bases). Trimming shortened V by 5 bases and J by 5 bases, and 12 bases separated the two germline ends. Germline values: CDR1 MNHEY, CDR2 SVGAGI. There are 13 residues in the CDR3. The CDR3 nucleotides read TGTGCCAGCAGTCCAACCAGGGAAACTGAAGCTTTCTTT. Translation: CASSPTRETEAFF.

The V call is TRBV7-2, the J call TRBJ2-4, with 7 bases lining up with TRBD1. This CDR3 spans 15 amino acids. CDR1 and CDR2 from the germline V gene are SGHTA and FQGNSA. Trimming took 8 bases from V and 0 from J; bases not matched to a gene: 7. The CDR3 spells CASGSGGLAKNIQYF. The CDR3 DNA sequence: TGTGCCAGCGGCTCAGGGGGTCTAGCCAAAAACATTCAGTACTTC.

The CDR3 spells CAISERTGLFSPLHF. As DNA, the CDR3 is TGTGCCATCAGTGAACGGACAGGGCTCTTTTCACCCCTCCACTTT. J is TRBJ1-6 and V is TRBV10-3, with TRBD1 matching 8 bases. The V segment lost 3 bases and the J segment 9 bases; nucleotides outside the gene matches: 7. This CDR3 has 15 residues. The germline V gene encodes CDR1 ENHRY and CDR2 SYGVKD.

J is TRBJ2-7 and V is TRBV5-1; the D is unclear. There are 13 residues in the CDR3. Trimming cost V 2 bases and J 2 bases, with 8 bases left between them. The germline V gene encodes CDR1 SGHRS and CDR2 YFSETQ. The CDR3 DNA follows: TGCGCCAGCAGCTTTGACGGCACCTACGAGCAGTACTTC. This gives the protein CASSFDGTYEQYF.

The chain has TRBV12-3 or TRBV12-4 and TRBJ2-5; D is unclear. The CDR3 has 12 amino acids. V lost 4 bases to trimming and J lost 4 bases, with 7 bases between them. CDR3 amino acids: CASSSVGETQYF. The CDR3 nucleotides read TGTGCCAGCAGTTCTGTAGGAGAGACCCAGTACTTC.

The gene calls are TRBV2 and TRBJ1-2; perhaps TRBD1 as D (5 bases). Trimming removed 7 bases at V and 10 bases at J, with 13 bases between. The CDR3 extends over 11 amino acids. Germline CDR1 reads SNHLY; CDR2 reads FYNNEI. Here the CDR3 DNA reads TGTGCCAGCACTAAGCCGGGGCACTACACCTTC. Translation: CASTKPGHYTF.

The chain combines TRBV2 with TRBJ2-2; D remains ambiguous. CDR1 is SNHLY and CDR2 is FYNNEI in the germline V gene. The V end was cut by 5 bases, the J end by 9 bases, with 10 bases between. The CDR3 totals 12 residues. As DNA, the CDR3 is TGTGCCAGCAGTACAATCGCGAGGGAGCTGTTTTTT. Protein product: CASSTIARELFF.

The DNA for the CDR3 is TGCGCCAGCAGTGAAACCCTAACGGAGACCCAGTACTTC. Protein product: CASSETLTETQYF. J is TRBJ2-5 and V is TRBV10-1; the D is unclear. Trimming removed 3 bases at V and 5 bases at J, with 10 bases between. This CDR3 has 13 amino acids. Germline V gene lookup returns CDR1 WNHNN and CDR2 SYGVQD (reference sequence).

The chain has TRBV27 and TRBJ2-7, with TRBD2 as a possible D gene (6 bases). Germline-derived CDR1 and CDR2 are MNHEY and SMNVEV (reference sequence). CDR3 length: 14 residues. Between the trimmed V and J ends, which lost 3 bases and 0 bases, there was a span of 9 bases. CDR3 sequence (DNA): TGTGCCAGCAGTTTTGACGGGAGCTCCTACGAGCAGTACTTC. Protein sequence: CASSFDGSSYEQYF.

The rearrangement joins TRBV12-5 to TRBJ2-3; D ambiguous. There are 12 residues in the CDR3. CDR1 is LGHNT and CDR2 is FRNRAP in the germline V gene. V lost 9 bases to trimming and J lost 0 bases, with 7 bases between them. The CDR3 DNA follows: TGTGCTAGCGGCTCTAGCACAGATACGCAGTATTTT. Amino acids: CASGSSTDTQYF.

The chain couples TRBV6-1 to TRBJ1-2; no reliable D call. The CDR3 covers 14 residues. Germline-derived CDR1 and CDR2 are MNHNS and SASEGT. V gave up 2 bases and J gave up 4 bases, with 11 bases separating them. CDR3 sequence (DNA): TGTGCCAGCAGTGAATTGTCCAGGTCCTATGGCTACACCTTC. Protein product: CASSELSRSYGYTF.

A single count supports this clone. The chain has TRBV10-3 and TRBJ2-1; TRBD2 matches 8 bases. Germline CDR1 ENHRY, CDR2 SYGVKD. Trimming took 5 bases from V and 5 from J; bases not matched to a gene: 11. This CDR3 contains 16 residues. CDR3 sequence (DNA): TGTGCCATCAGTACACCGCCGGGACTAGGGAACAATGAGCAGTTCTTC. Translated: CAISTPPGLGNNEQFF.

The chain is built from TRBV27 and TRBJ2-5; D perhaps matches TRBD2 (5 bases). Germline values: CDR1 MNHEY, CDR2 SMNVEV (reference sequence). The CDR3 has 15 amino acids. V was shortened by 4 bases and J by 1 base, with 13 bases between the two germline ends. The CDR3 loop is CASSSTPGSQETQYF. DNA of the CDR3: TGTGCCAGCAGTTCGACCCCGGGGTCCCAAGAGACCCAGTACTTC.

This chain links TRBV29-1 with TRBJ1-3, with D tentatively TRBD1 (6 bases). V lost 2 bases to trimming and J lost 3 bases, with 8 bases between them. Germline V gene data show CDR1 as SQVTM and CDR2 as ANQGSEA. There are 13 residues in the CDR3. The CDR3 DNA reads as TGCAGCGTTGAACAGGGGAATGGAAACACCATATATTTT. Translation: CSVEQGNGNTIYF.

The chain carries TRBV6-5 and TRBJ2-1; D is unclear. CDR1 and CDR2 (germline): MNHEY, SVGAGI. Trimming left V 6 bases short and J 8 bases short, with 17 bases between. There are 14 residues in the CDR3. CDR3 DNA: TGTGCCAGCAGCCAGTATACCGGCCGGGATGAGCAGTTCTTC. Its translation: CASSQYTGRDEQFF.

The chain has TRBV5-6 and TRBJ1-4; D possibly corresponds to TRBD1 (6 bases). CDR1 is SGHDT, CDR2 YYEEEE, per germline. V was shortened by 3 bases and J by 8 bases, with 14 bases between the two germline ends. This CDR3 comprises 14 residues. The CDR3 coding sequence is TGTGCCAGCAGCTGGTCTACAGGGCTGGAAAAACTGTTTTTT. Amino acid sequence: CASSWSTGLEKLFF.

The rearrangement links TRBV7-6 to TRBJ1-1; D remains ambiguous. CDR1 SGHVS and CDR2 FNYEAQ come from the germline V gene. V was pared by 2 bases and J by 11 bases, with 18 bases between. The CDR3 loop spans 14 amino acids. Here the CDR3 DNA reads TGTGCCAGCAGCTTAACCGTATCTCCCGGAAAGGCTTTCTTT. Translated: CASSLTVSPGKAFF.

The genes are TRBV5-1 and TRBJ2-2, with D possibly being TRBD1 or TRBD2 (5 bases each). Germline CDR1 reads SGHRS; CDR2 reads YFSETQ. This CDR3 is built from 14 residues. Trimming removed 4 bases from V and 6 bases from J, with 13 bases in between. The CDR3 loop is CASSPGTNPGELFF. The CDR3 region has the DNA TGCGCCAGCAGCCCCGGGACCAACCCCGGGGAGCTGTTTTTT.

The chain couples TRBV27 to TRBJ2-1; 9 nucleotides match TRBD2. The ends lost 6 bases at V and 4 bases at J; junction bases unmatched: 7. This CDR3 is 15 amino acids long. The germline V gene has CDR1 MNHEY and CDR2 SMNVEV (reference sequence). Here the CDR3 reads CASRVLAGGYNEQFF. The CDR3 DNA follows: TGTGCCAGCAGGGTTTTGGCGGGAGGGTACAATGAGCAGTTCTTC.

The V and J genes are TRBV12-3 or TRBV12-4 and TRBJ2-3, with D unclear. The CDR3 has 13 amino acids. Between the trimmed V and J ends, which lost 2 bases and 1 base, there was a span of 4 bases. The CDR3 protein is CASSLSGTDTQYF. CDR3 nucleotides: TGTGCCAGCAGTTTATCAGGCACAGATACGCAGTATTTT.

J is TRBJ2-3 and V is TRBV21-1; TRBD2 is taken as the D call from the table, unchecked against the DNA. TRBV21-1 is flagged as a pseudogene. The CDR3 contains 15 residues. CDR3 in DNA: TGTGCCAGCAGCGCTGGGACTAGATTCACAGATACGCAGTATTTT. This gives the protein CASSAGTRFTDTQYF.